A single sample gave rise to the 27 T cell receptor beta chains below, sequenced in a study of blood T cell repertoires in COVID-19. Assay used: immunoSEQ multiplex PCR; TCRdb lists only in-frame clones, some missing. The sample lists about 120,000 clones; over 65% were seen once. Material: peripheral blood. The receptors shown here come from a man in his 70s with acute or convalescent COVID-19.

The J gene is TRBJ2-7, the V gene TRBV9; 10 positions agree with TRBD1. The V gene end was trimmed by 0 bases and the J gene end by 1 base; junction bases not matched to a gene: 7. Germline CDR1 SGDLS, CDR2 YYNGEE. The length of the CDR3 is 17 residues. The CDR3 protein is CASSVATGTGASYEQYF. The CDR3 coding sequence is TGTGCCAGCAGCGTAGCTACAGGGACAGGGGCTTCCTACGAGCAGTACTTC.

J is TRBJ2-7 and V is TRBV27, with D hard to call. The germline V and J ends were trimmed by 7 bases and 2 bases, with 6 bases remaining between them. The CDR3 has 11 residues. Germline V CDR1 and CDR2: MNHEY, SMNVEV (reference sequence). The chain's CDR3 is CASMSTYEQYF. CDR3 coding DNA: TGTGCCAGCATGTCCACCTACGAGCAGTACTTC.

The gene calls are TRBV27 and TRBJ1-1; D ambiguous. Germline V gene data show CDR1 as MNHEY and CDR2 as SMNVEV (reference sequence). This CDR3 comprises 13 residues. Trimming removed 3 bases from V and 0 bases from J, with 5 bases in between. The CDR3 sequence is CASSFRMNTEAFF. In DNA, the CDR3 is TGTGCCAGCAGTTTCAGGATGAACACTGAAGCTTTCTTT.

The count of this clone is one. This CDR3 reads CASSLQGKAEAFF. In DNA form, the CDR3 reads TGTGCCAGCAGTCTCCAGGGGAAGGCTGAAGCTTTCTTT. This rearrangement joins TRBV12-3 or TRBV12-4 to TRBJ1-1; TRBD1 is a possible D gene (6 bases). CDR3 length: 13 amino acids. V was pared by 5 bases and J by 6 bases, with 13 bases between.

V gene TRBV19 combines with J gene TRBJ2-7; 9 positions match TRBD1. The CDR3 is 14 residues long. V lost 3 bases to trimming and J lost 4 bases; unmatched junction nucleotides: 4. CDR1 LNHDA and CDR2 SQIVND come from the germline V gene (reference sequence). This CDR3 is CASSIGQGLYEQYF. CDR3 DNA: TGTGCCAGTAGTATCGGACAGGGGTTATACGAGCAGTACTTC. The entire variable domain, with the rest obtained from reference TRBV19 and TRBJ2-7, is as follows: DGGITQSPKYLFRKEGQNVTLSCEQNLNHDAMYWYRQDPGQGLRLIYYSQIVNDFQKGDIAEGYSVSREKKESFPLTVTSAQKNPTAFYLCASSIGQGLYEQYFGPGTRLTVT.

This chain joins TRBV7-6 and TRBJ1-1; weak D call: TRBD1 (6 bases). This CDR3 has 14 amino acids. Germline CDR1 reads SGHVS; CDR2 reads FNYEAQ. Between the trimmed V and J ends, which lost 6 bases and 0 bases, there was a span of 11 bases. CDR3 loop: CASRPGHLNTEAFF. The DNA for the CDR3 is TGTGCCAGCAGGCCGGGACATTTGAACACTGAAGCTTTCTTT. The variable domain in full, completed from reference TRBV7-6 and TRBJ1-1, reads GAGVSQSPRYKVTKRGQDVALRCDPISGHVSLYWYRQALGQGPEFLTYFNYEAQQDKSGLPNDRFSAERPEGSISTLTIQRTEQRDSAMYRCASRPGHLNTEAFFGQGTRLTVV.

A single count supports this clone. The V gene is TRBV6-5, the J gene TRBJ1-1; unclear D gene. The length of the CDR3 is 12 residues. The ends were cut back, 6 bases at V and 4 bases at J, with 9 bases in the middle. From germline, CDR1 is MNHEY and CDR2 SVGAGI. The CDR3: CASRSRGTEAFF. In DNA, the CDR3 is TGTGCCAGCAGATCCCGGGGCACTGAAGCTTTCTTT.

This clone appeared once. The CDR3 protein is CASSRLAGNEQFF. For the CDR3, the DNA is TGCGCCAGCAGCAGGCTAGCGGGCAATGAGCAGTTCTTC. V gene TRBV5-1 combines with J gene TRBJ2-1, with 8 bases lining up with TRBD2. With V trimmed by 4 bases and J by 6 bases, 3 bases remained unmatched. The CDR3 loop spans 13 amino acids. The germline V gene encodes CDR1 SGHRS and CDR2 YFSETQ.

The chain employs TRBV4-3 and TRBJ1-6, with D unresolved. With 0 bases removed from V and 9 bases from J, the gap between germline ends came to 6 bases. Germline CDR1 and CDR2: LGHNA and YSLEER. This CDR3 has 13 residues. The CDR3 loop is CASSQEESSPLHF. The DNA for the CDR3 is TGCGCCAGCAGCCAAGAAGAGAGTTCACCCCTCCACTTT.

The CDR3 region is CASSPRPEQGAGGYTF. The CDR3 DNA sequence: TGTGCCAGCTCACCAAGGCCGGAACAGGGGGCCGGGGGCTACACCTTC. The J gene is TRBJ1-2, the V gene TRBV18; 9 bases align to TRBD1. Trimming took 2 bases from V and 8 from J; bases not matched to a gene: 12. Germline CDR1 is KGHSH and CDR2 is LQKENI. This CDR3 has 16 residues.

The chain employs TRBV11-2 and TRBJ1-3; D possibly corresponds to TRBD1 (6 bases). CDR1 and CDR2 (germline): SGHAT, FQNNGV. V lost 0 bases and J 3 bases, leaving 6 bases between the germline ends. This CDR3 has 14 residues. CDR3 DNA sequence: TGTGCCAGCAGCTTAGAAGGGGGTGGAAACACCATATATTTT. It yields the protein CASSLEGGGNTIYF.

The CDR3 DNA is TGTGCCAGCAGGGCCTGGACAGGGGGAGGAAGGGCTGAAGCTTTCTTT. Residues: CASRAWTGGGRAEAFF. This chain connects TRBV9 to TRBJ1-1; 10 positions match TRBD1. J was trimmed by 6 bases and V by 5 bases; bases with no gene match: 13. The CDR3 totals 16 residues. CDR1 and CDR2 (germline): SGDLS, YYNGEE.

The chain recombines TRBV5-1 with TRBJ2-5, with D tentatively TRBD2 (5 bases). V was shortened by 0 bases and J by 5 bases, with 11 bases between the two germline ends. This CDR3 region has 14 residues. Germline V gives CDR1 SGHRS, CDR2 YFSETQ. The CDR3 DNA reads TGCGCCAGCAGCTTGGAGTACAGAGGGGAGACCCAGTACTTC. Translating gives CASSLEYRGETQYF. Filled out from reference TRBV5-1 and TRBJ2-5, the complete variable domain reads KAGVTQTPRYLIKTRGQQVTLSCSPISGHRSVSWYQQTPGQGLQFLFEYFSETQRNKGNFPGRFSGRQFSNSRSEMNVSTLELGDSALYLCASSLEYRGETQYFGPGTRLLVL.

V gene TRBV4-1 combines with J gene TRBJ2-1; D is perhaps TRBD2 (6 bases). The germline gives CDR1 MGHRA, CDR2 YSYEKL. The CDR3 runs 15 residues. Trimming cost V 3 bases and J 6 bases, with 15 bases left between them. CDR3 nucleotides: TGCGCCAGCAGCCATGGGATAGCGGAAACCAATGAGCAGTTCTTC. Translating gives CASSHGIAETNEQFF.

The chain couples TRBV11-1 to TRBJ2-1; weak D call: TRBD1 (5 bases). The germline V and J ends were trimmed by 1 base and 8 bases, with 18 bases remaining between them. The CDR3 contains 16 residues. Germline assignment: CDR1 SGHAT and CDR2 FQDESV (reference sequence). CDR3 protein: CASSLVVRALPHEQFF. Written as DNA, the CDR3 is TGTGCCAGCAGCTTAGTGGTCAGGGCTCTCCCCCATGAGCAGTTCTTC.

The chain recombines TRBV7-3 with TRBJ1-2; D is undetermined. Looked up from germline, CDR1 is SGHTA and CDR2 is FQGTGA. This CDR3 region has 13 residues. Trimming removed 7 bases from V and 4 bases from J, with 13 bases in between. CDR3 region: CASTPGDGYGYTF. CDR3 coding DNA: TGTGCCAGCACGCCCGGGGATGGCTATGGCTACACCTTC.

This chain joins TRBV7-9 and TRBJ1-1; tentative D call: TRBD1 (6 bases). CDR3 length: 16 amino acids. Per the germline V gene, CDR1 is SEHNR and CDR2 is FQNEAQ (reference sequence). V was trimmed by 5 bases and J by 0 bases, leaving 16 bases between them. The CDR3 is CASSRGYGQLNTEAFF. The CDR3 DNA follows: TGTGCCAGCAGCCGAGGGTACGGACAGCTGAACACTGAAGCTTTCTTT.

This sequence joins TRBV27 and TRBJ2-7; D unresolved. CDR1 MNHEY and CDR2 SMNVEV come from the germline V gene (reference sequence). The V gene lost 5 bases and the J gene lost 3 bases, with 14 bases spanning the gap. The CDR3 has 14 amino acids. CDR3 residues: CASSPLVRVYEQYF. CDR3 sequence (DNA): TGTGCCAGCAGTCCTCTAGTCCGGGTCTACGAGCAGTACTTC.

The CDR3 reads CARSPTPGIRNQPQHF. In DNA, the CDR3 is TGTGCCAGAAGCCCCACCCCGGGGATAAGGAATCAGCCCCAGCATTTT. The chain has TRBV5-3 and TRBJ1-5; no clear D gene. TRBV5-3 is an ORF, and what it does is uncertain. The CDR3 contains 16 residues. V shed 4 bases and J shed 4 bases, with 18 bases lying between them.

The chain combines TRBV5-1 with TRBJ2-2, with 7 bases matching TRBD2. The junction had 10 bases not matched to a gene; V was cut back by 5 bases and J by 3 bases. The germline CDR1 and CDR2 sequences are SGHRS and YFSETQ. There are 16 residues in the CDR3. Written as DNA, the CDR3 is TGCGCCAGCAGATTACTCGGAAGCGGGGACACCGGGGAGCTGTTTTTT. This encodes CASRLLGSGDTGELFF. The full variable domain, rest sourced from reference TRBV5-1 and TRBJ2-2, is KAGVTQTPRYLIKTRGQQVTLSCSPISGHRSVSWYQQTPGQGLQFLFEYFSETQRNKGNFPGRFSGRQFSNSRSEMNVSTLELGDSALYLCASRLLGSGDTGELFFGEGSRLTVL.

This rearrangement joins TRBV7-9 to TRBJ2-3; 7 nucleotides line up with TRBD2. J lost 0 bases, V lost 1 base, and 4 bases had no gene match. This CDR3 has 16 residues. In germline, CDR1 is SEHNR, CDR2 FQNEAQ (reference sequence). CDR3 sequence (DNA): TGTGCCAGCAGCTTAGGCCTAGCGGAGAGCACAGATACGCAGTATTTT. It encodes CASSLGLAESTDTQYF.

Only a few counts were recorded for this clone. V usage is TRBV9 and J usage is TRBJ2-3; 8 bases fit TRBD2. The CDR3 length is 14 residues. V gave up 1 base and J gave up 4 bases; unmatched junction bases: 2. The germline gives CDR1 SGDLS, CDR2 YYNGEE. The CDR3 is CASSVSGSPDTQYF. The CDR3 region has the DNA TGTGCCAGCAGCGTAAGCGGGAGCCCAGATACGCAGTATTTT.

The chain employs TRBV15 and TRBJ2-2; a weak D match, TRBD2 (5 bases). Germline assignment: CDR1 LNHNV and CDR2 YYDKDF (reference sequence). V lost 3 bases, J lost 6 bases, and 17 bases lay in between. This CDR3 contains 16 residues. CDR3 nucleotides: TGTGCCACCAGCAGGCCCGCCGGGGTTAAGTCCGGGGAGCTGTTTTTT. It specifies CATSRPAGVKSGELFF.

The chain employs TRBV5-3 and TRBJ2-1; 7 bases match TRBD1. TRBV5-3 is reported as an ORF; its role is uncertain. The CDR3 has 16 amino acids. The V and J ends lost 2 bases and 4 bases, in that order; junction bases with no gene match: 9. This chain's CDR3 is CARSFPGQKRYNEQFF. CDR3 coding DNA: TGTGCCAGAAGCTTTCCGGGACAGAAAAGATACAATGAGCAGTTCTTC.

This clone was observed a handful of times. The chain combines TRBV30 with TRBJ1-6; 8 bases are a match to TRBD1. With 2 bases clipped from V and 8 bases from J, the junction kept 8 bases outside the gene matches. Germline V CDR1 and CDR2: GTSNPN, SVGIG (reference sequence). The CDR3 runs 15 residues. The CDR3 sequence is CAWSIGGQGYSPLHF. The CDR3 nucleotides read TGTGCCTGGAGTATTGGCGGACAGGGTTATTCACCCCTCCACTTT.

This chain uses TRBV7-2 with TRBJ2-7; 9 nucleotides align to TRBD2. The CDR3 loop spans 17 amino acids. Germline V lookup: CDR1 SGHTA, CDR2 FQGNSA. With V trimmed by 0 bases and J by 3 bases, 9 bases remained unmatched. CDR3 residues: CASSLAPLAGHLYEQYF. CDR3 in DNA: TGTGCCAGCAGCTTAGCCCCGCTAGCGGGACACCTCTACGAGCAGTACTTC. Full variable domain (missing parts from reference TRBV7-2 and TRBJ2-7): GAGVSQSPSNKVTEKGKDVELRCDPISGHTALYWYRQSLGQGLEFLIYFQGNSAPDKSGLPSDRFSAERTGGSVSTLTIQRTQQEDSAVYLCASSLAPLAGHLYEQYFGPGTRLTVT.

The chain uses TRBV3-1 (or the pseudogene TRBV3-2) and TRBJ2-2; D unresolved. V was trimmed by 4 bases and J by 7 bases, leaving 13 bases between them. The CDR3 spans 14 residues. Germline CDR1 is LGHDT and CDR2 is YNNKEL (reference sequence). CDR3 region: CASSPPNFGGELFF. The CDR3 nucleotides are TGTGCCAGCAGCCCCCCCAATTTCGGCGGGGAGCTGTTTTTT.